Many counts were recorded for the clone carrying this T cell receptor beta chain. Its specificity is not known. From germline, CDR1 is SNHLY and CDR2 FYNNEI. The CDR3 has 19 amino acids. Germline trimming cut 4 bases from V and 0 bases from J; bases unmatched to any gene: 10. Specified time point: longitudinal time-point 1 (baseline). The unsorted libraries originated from 2 million PBMCs kept at -80 C. TCRdb re-derived calls from the 5' RACE reads in MiXCR, one entry per CDR3 protein. Of some 60,000 distinct CDR3 sequences in the sample, roughly 10% were seen once. The sample is drawn from a study of neurological immune-mediated disorders. General observations from the study: No expanded-clone CDR3 amino acid sequence recurred across subjects, suggesting private TCR-beta repertoires.

The source is a male donor with HTLV-1-associated myelopathy (HAM/TSP). V is TRBV2 and J is TRBJ2-3, with 13 positions matching TRBD2. The source material was PBMCs. The CDR3 region is CASSGVLPGLAGSTDTQYF. The CDR3 region has the DNA TGTGCCAGCAGTGGGGTTTTACCGGGACTAGCGGGGAGCACAGATACGCAGTATTTT.